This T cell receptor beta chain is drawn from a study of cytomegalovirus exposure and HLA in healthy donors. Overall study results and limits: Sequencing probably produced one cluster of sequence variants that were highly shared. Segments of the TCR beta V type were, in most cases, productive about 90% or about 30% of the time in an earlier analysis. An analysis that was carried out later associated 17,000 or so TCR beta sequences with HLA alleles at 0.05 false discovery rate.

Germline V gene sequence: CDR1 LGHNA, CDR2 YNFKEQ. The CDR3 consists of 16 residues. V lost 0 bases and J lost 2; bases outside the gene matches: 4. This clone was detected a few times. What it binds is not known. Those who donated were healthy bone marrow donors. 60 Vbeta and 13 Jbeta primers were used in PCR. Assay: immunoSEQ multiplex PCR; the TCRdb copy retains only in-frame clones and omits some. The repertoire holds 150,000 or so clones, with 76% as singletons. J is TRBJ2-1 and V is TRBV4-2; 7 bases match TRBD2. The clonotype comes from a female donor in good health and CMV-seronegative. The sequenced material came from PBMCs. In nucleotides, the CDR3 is TGTGCCAGCAGCCAAGATTCCCTAGCGGCCTACAATGAGCAGTTCTTC. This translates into CASSQDSLAAYNEQFF.